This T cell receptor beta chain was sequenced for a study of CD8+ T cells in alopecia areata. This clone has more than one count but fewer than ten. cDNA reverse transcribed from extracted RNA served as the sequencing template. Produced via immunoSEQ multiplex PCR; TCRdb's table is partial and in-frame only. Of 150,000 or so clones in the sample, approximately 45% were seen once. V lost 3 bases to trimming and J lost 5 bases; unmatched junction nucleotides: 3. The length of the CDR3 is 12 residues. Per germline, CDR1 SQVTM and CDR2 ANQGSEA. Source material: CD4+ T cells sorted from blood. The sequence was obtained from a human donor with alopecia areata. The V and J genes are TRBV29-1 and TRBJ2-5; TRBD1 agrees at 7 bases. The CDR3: CSVDRGSETQYF. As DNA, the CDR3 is TGCAGCGTTGACAGGGGGAGTGAGACCCAGTACTTC.